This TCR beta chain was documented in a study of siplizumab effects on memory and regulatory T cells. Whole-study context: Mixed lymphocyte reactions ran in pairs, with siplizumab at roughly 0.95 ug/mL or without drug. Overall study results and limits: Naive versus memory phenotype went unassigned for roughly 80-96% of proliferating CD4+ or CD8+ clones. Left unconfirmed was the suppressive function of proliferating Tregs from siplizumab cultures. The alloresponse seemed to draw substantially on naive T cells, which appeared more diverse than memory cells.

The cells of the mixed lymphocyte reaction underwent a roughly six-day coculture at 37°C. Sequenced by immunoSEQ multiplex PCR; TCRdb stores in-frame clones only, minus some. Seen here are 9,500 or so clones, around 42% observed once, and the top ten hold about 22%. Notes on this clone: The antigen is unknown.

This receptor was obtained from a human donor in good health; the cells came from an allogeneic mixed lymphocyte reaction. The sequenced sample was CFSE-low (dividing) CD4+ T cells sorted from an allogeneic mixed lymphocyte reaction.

Here the CDR3 reads CAISTRGYEQYF. As DNA, the CDR3 is TGTGCCATCAGTACGCGAGGGTACGAGCAGTACTTC. J is TRBJ2-7 and V is TRBV10-3, with a weak D call TRBD2 (5 bases). The germline V and J ends were trimmed by 5 bases and 4 bases, with 9 bases remaining between them. The CDR3 runs to 12 residues. Germline loops: CDR1 ENHRY, CDR2 SYGVKD.